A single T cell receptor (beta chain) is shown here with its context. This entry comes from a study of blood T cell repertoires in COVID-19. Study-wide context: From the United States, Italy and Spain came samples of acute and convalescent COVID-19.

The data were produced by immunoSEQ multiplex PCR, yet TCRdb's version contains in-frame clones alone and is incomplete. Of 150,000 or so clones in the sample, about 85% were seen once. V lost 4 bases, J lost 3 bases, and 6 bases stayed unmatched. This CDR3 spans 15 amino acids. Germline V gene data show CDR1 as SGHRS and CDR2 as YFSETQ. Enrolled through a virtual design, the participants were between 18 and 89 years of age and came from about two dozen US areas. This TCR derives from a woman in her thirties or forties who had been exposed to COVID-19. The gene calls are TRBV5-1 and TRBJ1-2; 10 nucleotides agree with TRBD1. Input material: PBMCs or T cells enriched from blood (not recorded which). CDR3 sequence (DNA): TGCGCCAGCAGCCCGGACAGGGGGAGATACTATGGCTACACCTTC. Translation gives CASSPDRGRYYGYTF.